One sample yielded the 17 T cell receptor beta chains listed below, sequenced in a study of cytomegalovirus exposure and HLA in healthy donors. Using immunoSEQ multiplex PCR, the repertoire was profiled, and TCRdb retains in-frame clones only, with some absent. Found here are 150,000 to 200,000 clones, approximately 78% of them singletons; the top ten hold 1% to 1.5%. What was sequenced was PBMCs. Receptors were obtained from a woman under 40 in good health and CMV-seronegative.

The chain couples TRBV4-1 to TRBJ1-4, with 7 bases fitting TRBD1. Per the germline V gene, CDR1 is MGHRA and CDR2 is YSYEKL. The CDR3 loop spans 16 amino acids. V lost 2 bases and J lost 6; bases outside the gene matches: 9. The CDR3 reads CASSQYGPGGDEKLFF. The CDR3 nucleotides read TGCGCCAGCAGCCAATACGGACCAGGGGGAGATGAAAAACTGTTTTTT.

This clone was seen just once. V and J are TRBV30 and TRBJ1-3; D gene unclear. V lost 3 bases and J 2 bases, leaving 23 bases between the germline ends. The CDR3 totals 18 residues. CDR1 GTSNPN and CDR2 SVGIG come from the germline V gene (reference sequence). The CDR3 here is CAWRGEHRKTFTGNTIYF. The CDR3, as DNA: TGTGCCTGGAGAGGAGAGCACCGAAAAACCTTCACTGGAAACACCATATATTTT.

V and J are TRBV25-1 and TRBJ2-1, with a weak D call TRBD2 (5 bases). Germline values: CDR1 MGHDK, CDR2 SYGVNS. The germline V and J ends were trimmed by 4 bases and 9 bases, with 13 bases remaining between them. The CDR3 has 13 amino acids. CDR3 protein: CASSVPSRGEQFF. Here the CDR3 DNA reads TGTGCCAGCAGTGTCCCGAGTCGGGGTGAGCAGTTCTTC.

The V gene is TRBV5-1, the J gene TRBJ2-7; TRBD1 matches at 9 bases. Germline-derived CDR1 and CDR2 are SGHRS and YFSETQ. The CDR3 consists of 16 residues. J lost 0 bases, V lost 5 bases, and 9 bases had no gene match. The CDR3 nucleotides read TGCGCCAGCAGAAGGACAGGGGACGACGCCTCCTACGAGCAGTACTTC. Protein product: CASRRTGDDASYEQYF.

V usage is TRBV6-1 and J usage is TRBJ1-1; the D is unclear. Between the trimmed V and J ends, which lost 6 bases and 1 base, there was a span of 15 bases. The CDR3 is made up of 15 amino acids. The germline CDR1 and CDR2 sequences are MNHNS and SASEGT. Here the CDR3 reads CASSAVRRSNTEAFF. In nucleotides, the CDR3 is TGTGCCAGCAGCGCGGTAAGGAGGTCGAACACTGAAGCTTTCTTT.

The J gene is TRBJ2-1, the V gene TRBV11-3; 7 nucleotides align to TRBD2. Germline V gene sequence: CDR1 SGHNT, CDR2 YENEEA. The V gene end was trimmed by 1 base and the J gene end by 5 bases; junction bases not matched to a gene: 5. The CDR3 consists of 15 residues. The CDR3 reads CASSLGGSVDNEQFF. The CDR3 coding sequence is TGTGCCAGCAGCTTAGGCGGGAGTGTCGACAATGAGCAGTTCTTC.

J is TRBJ2-1 and V is TRBV15, with a tentative D call TRBD1 (6 bases). The germline CDR1 and CDR2 sequences are LNHNV and YYDKDF (reference sequence). Trimming shortened V by 1 base and J by 3 bases, and 16 bases separated the two germline ends. The CDR3 sequence is 17 residues long. This CDR3 is CATSRVAGVRVYNEQFF. CDR3 bases: TGTGCCACCAGCAGAGTGGCAGGGGTGAGAGTCTACAATGAGCAGTTCTTC.

The chain employs TRBV5-6 and TRBJ1-6; possible D gene TRBD1, 6 bases. Germline CDR1 is SGHDT and CDR2 is YYEEEE. V lost 4 bases to trimming and J lost 3 bases, with 14 bases between them. The CDR3 spans 16 residues. The CDR3 sequence is CASSLRQAIYNSPLHF. CDR3 coding DNA: TGTGCCAGCAGCCTGAGACAGGCGATCTATAATTCACCCCTCCACTTT.

This sequence joins TRBV7-8 and TRBJ1-5; D not resolved. CDR3 length equals 15 residues. V lost 5 bases, J lost 0 bases, and 11 bases lay in between. Germline CDR1 and CDR2: SGHVS and FQNEAQ. The CDR3 sequence is CASSLGMNSNQPQHF. Written as DNA, the CDR3 is TGTGCCAGCAGCCTGGGCATGAATAGCAATCAGCCCCAGCATTTT.

This clone has at least ten counts. V gene TRBV30 combines with J gene TRBJ1-2; a weak D match, TRBD1 (6 bases). The CDR3 loop spans 14 amino acids. Germline values: CDR1 GTSNPN, CDR2 SVGIG (reference sequence). The V end lost 4 bases, the J end lost 7 bases, and 19 bases lay between the germline ends. The CDR3, as DNA: TGTGCCTGGAAACGGGGGGCAGATCAGGTTGGCTACACCTTC. Translated: CAWKRGADQVGYTF.

This chain links TRBV30 with TRBJ2-5; 7 bases match TRBD1. CDR1 GTSNPN and CDR2 SVGIG come from the germline V gene (reference sequence). This CDR3 contains 14 residues. Germline trimming cut 4 bases from V and 5 bases from J; bases unmatched to any gene: 10. The CDR3 reads CAWNPGQTGETQYF. Written as DNA, the CDR3 is TGTGCCTGGAACCCGGGACAGACAGGGGAGACCCAGTACTTC.

The V and J genes are TRBV29-1 and TRBJ1-1, with TRBD1 matching over 9 bases. The CDR3 totals 19 residues. V trimming: 7 bases; J trimming: 1 base; junction bases outside the gene matches: 22. CDR1 and CDR2 from the germline V gene are SQVTM and ANQGSEA. The CDR3 bases are TGCAGCGCCCGAGGCCCCCAACAGGGGGCGCCGCTTGGGAACACTGAAGCTTTCTTT. It encodes CSARGPQQGAPLGNTEAFF.

The chain combines TRBV30 with TRBJ1-1; D not certain. Between the trimmed V and J ends, which lost 8 bases and 0 bases, there was a span of 13 bases. This CDR3 comprises 13 residues. The germline V gene encodes CDR1 GTSNPN and CDR2 SVGIG (reference sequence). Here the CDR3 reads CARTDYMNTEAFF. The DNA of the CDR3 is TGTGCCCGGACGGACTACATGAACACTGAAGCTTTCTTT.

The chain has TRBV9 and TRBJ2-1; maybe TRBD2 (6 bases). Germline V gene lookup returns CDR1 SGDLS and CDR2 YYNGEE. The ends were cut back, 1 base at V and 0 bases at J, with 11 bases in the middle. The CDR3 extends over 16 amino acids. The CDR3 DNA follows: TGTGCCAGCAGCGTATTTGGGGGGTACTCCTACAATGAGCAGTTCTTC. Its translation is CASSVFGGYSYNEQFF.

The rearrangement links TRBV2 to TRBJ1-1, with 12 bases aligning to TRBD1. V lost 4 bases to trimming and J lost 1 base; unmatched junction nucleotides: 10. Germline lookup yields CDR1 SNHLY and CDR2 FYNNEI. The CDR3 contains 18 residues. For the CDR3, the DNA is TGTGCCAGCAGTGGACCCCGGGACAGGGGGCTTGGGAACACTGAAGCTTTCTTT. Its protein is CASSGPRDRGLGNTEAFF.

About this clone: The same CDR3 arises from other DNA sequences in this sample as well. The J gene is TRBJ1-4, the V gene TRBV9; D unresolved. V gave up 0 bases and J gave up 4 bases, with 4 bases separating them. The germline gives CDR1 SGDLS, CDR2 YYNGEE. This CDR3 is built from 13 residues. CDR3 in amino acids: CASSVVSNEKLFF. CDR3 DNA sequence: TGTGCCAGCAGCGTAGTCAGTAATGAAAAACTGTTTTTT.

This clone has just one count. In DNA, the CDR3 is TGTGCCAGCTCACGGGACAGGGGTCCCTACGAGCAGTACTTC. Amino acid sequence: CASSRDRGPYEQYF. This chain joins TRBV18 and TRBJ2-7; 10 bases match TRBD1. CDR3 length equals 14 residues. The germline V gene encodes CDR1 KGHSH and CDR2 LQKENI. Trimming cost V 4 bases and J 2 bases; bases outside gene matches: 2. The full variable domain, its missing parts supplied by reference TRBV18 and TRBJ2-7, is NAGVMQNPRHLVRRRGQEARLRCSPMKGHSHVYWYRQLPEEGLKFMVYLQKENIIDESGMPKERFSAEFPKEGPSILRIQQVVRGDSAAYFCASSRDRGPYEQYFGPGTRLTVT.